The clone carrying this T cell receptor beta chain was observed once. What it binds is unknown. This same CDR3 is encoded by further DNA sequences in the sample. This specimen comes from a study of T cells in localized non-small cell lung cancer. Notes on the study in general: Uninvolved adjacent lung showed higher T cell clonality than tumor.

The germline gives CDR1 SGHNT, CDR2 YYREEE (reference sequence). The length of the CDR3 is 14 residues. The ends were cut back, 1 base at V and 10 bases at J, with 15 bases in the middle. The assay was immunoSEQ multiplex PCR, and TCRdb's table has in-frame clones only and misses some. This table holds under 50,000 clones, about 88% found once. Here the sequenced sample was PBMCs, taken before any cancer treatment. V is TRBV5-4 and J is TRBJ2-1; D might be TRBD1 (5 bases). This TCR derives from a man aged 35 to 70 with stage II lung adenocarcinoma. CDR3 amino acids: CASSLPIAKGEQFF. CDR3 bases: TGTGCCAGCAGCTTGCCTATCGCCAAGGGGGAGCAGTTCTTC.